One sample yielded the 18 T cell receptor beta chains listed below, sequenced in a study of blood T cells in healthy people across ages (dated by TCRdb to about 2015). Library prep was done by 5' RACE. The sample was run on an Illumina HiSeq 2500. The second PCR ran for roughly 7 to 11 cycles and used a J-beta primer mix along with a sample-barcoded 5' primer. TCRdb reworked the public reads: Q25 trimming with fastp, MiXCR clone assembly, productive beta chains retained. Entries that share a CDR3 protein sequence are merged under the most common genes and DNA. The table for this sample lists 650,000 to 1,000,000 distinct CDR3 sequences; roughly 46% of them were counted only once. Around 18% of the sample is in the top ten clones. Sequencing was carried out using blood. Source of these receptors: a man older than 75 in good health.

Comments on this clonotype: One end of the junction varies from germline; a read error may be responsible. The CDR3 DNA sequence: TGCGCCGGCAGCTCCATCCGGGACAGGGGGCTTGAGCAGTTCTTC. Translation gives CAGSSIRDRGLEQFF. The chain employs TRBV5-1 and TRBJ2-1; 12 nucleotides match TRBD1. This CDR3 is built from 15 residues. Germline values: CDR1 SGHRS, CDR2 YFSETQ.

This chain uses TRBV5-1 with TRBJ2-1; D possibly corresponds to TRBD2 (5 bases). The germline V and J ends were trimmed by 2 bases and 5 bases, with 11 bases remaining between them. Germline CDR1 SGHRS, CDR2 YFSETQ. The CDR3 spans 14 residues. DNA for the CDR3: TGCGCCAGCAGCTTCGGTGAGGGCCACAATGAGCAGTTCTTC. Translating gives CASSFGEGHNEQFF.

The chain combines TRBV6-1 with TRBJ2-1; 8 bases fit TRBD2. The germline gives CDR1 MNHNS, CDR2 SASEGT. The length of the CDR3 is 16 residues. The J segment lost 0 bases and the V segment lost 5 bases, leaving 6 bases of the junction unmatched. The CDR3 loop reads CASSKLAVSSYNEQFF. CDR3 coding DNA: TGTGCCAGCAGTAAACTAGCGGTTAGCTCCTACAATGAGCAGTTCTTC.

This chain joins TRBV14 and TRBJ2-7; 11 nucleotides align to TRBD2. The V gene end was trimmed by 3 bases and the J gene end by 7 bases; junction bases not matched to a gene: 20. CDR1 and CDR2 (germline): SGHDN, FVKESK. The CDR3 is 19 residues long. The CDR3 DNA sequence: TGTGCCAGCAGCCAGCCACTAGCGGGAGTAGGTTATGACAACAATGAGCAGTACTTC. It encodes CASSQPLAGVGYDNNEQYF.

The V call is TRBV27, the J call TRBJ2-1; D unclear. V was pared by 6 bases and J by 0 bases, with 15 bases between. The CDR3 has 16 residues. Germline CDR1 and CDR2: MNHEY and SMNVEV (reference sequence). As DNA, the CDR3 is TGTGCCAGCAGCGCTTTCTCCATTCGCTCCTACAATGAGCAGTTCTTC. Translating gives CASSAFSIRSYNEQFF.

The genes are TRBV28 and TRBJ1-1, with D possibly TRBD1 on 6 matching bases. Trimming took 10 bases from V and 0 from J, leaving 12 bases between them. The CDR3 length is 13 residues. Germline V CDR1 and CDR2: MDHEN, SYDVKM. The CDR3 DNA reads as TGTGCCACCCTAGGGGGGCTGAACACTGAAGCTTTCTTT. This encodes CATLGGLNTEAFF.

V and J are TRBV28 and TRBJ1-2; D is ambiguous. Germline V CDR1 and CDR2: MDHEN, SYDVKM. The CDR3 consists of 12 residues. V was clipped by 6 bases and J by 4 bases, with 9 bases between them. For the CDR3, the DNA is TGTGCCAGCAGGAACAGCCTCTATGGCTACACCTTC. This gives the protein CASRNSLYGYTF.

V gene TRBV7-6 combines with J gene TRBJ2-3; D is perhaps TRBD2 (5 bases). Germline assignment: CDR1 SGHVS and CDR2 FNYEAQ. The CDR3 spans 15 residues. Trimming cost V 3 bases and J 1 base, with 11 bases left between them. The CDR3 sequence is CASSLAWGGTDTQYF. The CDR3 DNA is TGTGCCAGCAGCTTGGCATGGGGAGGCACAGATACGCAGTATTTT. Full variable domain (rest looked up from reference TRBV7-6 and TRBJ2-3): GAGVSQSPRYKVTKRGQDVALRCDPISGHVSLYWYRQALGQGPEFLTYFNYEAQQDKSGLPNDRFSAERPEGSISTLTIQRTEQRDSAMYRCASSLAWGGTDTQYFGPGTRLTVL.

The rearrangement uses TRBV29-1 and TRBJ2-5, with D perhaps matching TRBD1 (6 bases). This CDR3 spans 16 amino acids. V was clipped by 3 bases and J by 11 bases, with 28 bases between them. The germline V gene has CDR1 SQVTM and CDR2 ANQGSEA. The CDR3 region has the DNA TGCAGCGTTGATGGGGTTGAGAAGGGGGTCTACAATGAGCAGTACTTC. This gives the protein CSVDGVEKGVYNEQYF.

The CDR3 loop is CASRWEPSYNEQFF. The DNA of the CDR3 is TGTGCCAGCAGGTGGGAGCCTTCCTACAATGAGCAGTTCTTC. The chain recombines TRBV2 with TRBJ2-1; possibly TRBD2 for D (5 bases). CDR3 length: 14 amino acids. Germline lookup yields CDR1 SNHLY and CDR2 FYNNEI. Trimming shortened V by 6 bases and J by 1 base, and 10 bases separated the two germline ends.

V gene TRBV12-3 or TRBV12-4 combines with J gene TRBJ1-2; tentative D call: TRBD1 (5 bases). This CDR3 has 13 amino acids. The V and J ends lost 6 bases and 8 bases respectively, with 16 bases between them. CDR3 in DNA: TGTGCCAGCAGGGCCGACAGTTTAAGGGGCTACACCTTC. Translation: CASRADSLRGYTF.

The chain carries TRBV28 and TRBJ2-3; a possible D gene is TRBD2 (6 bases). With 2 bases removed from V and 0 bases from J, the gap between germline ends came to 18 bases. There are 18 residues in the CDR3. CDR1 is MDHEN, CDR2 SYDVKM, per germline. The CDR3 bases are TGTGCCAGCAGTTTACTTGCGGGGAGCTCATCTAGCACAGATACGCAGTATTTT. This encodes CASSLLAGSSSSTDTQYF.

The J gene is TRBJ2-7, the V gene TRBV20-1; D is unclear. Trimming took off 0 bases at V and 6 bases at J, with 15 bases between the two ends. The CDR3 spans 14 residues. CDR1 and CDR2 (germline): DFQATT, SNEGSKA (reference sequence). CDR3 residues: CSARDLPGTGEQYF. CDR3 DNA: TGCAGTGCTAGAGATCTTCCGGGCACGGGCGAGCAGTACTTC.

The CDR3 DNA is TGCAGCTCAACCGGGACAGGGGGCCGCGAGCAGTACTTC. Translation: CSSTGTGGREQYF. The J gene is TRBJ2-5, the V gene TRBV29-1; 12 positions match TRBD1. The end of the DNA fits TRBJ2-7 better, so the J call may be wrong. Germline V gives CDR1 SQVTM, CDR2 ANQGSEA. CDR3 length: 13 amino acids.

With respect to this clonotype: Mismatch with germline at one junction end may stem from a read error. The rearrangement joins TRBV5-1 to TRBJ2-1; tentatively, D is TRBD1 (6 bases). Germline V gene data show CDR1 as SGHRS and CDR2 as YFSETQ. The CDR3 sequence is 18 residues long. The CDR3 nucleotides read TGCGCCGGCAGACCGGCCGGGACAAGGAGGACGGAGTACAATGAGCAGTTCTTC. Protein sequence: CAGRPAGTRRTEYNEQFF.

The chain links TRBV20-1 to TRBJ2-1; D is unclear. Per the germline V gene, CDR1 is DFQATT and CDR2 is SNEGSKA (reference sequence). Trimming took 4 bases from V and 3 from J, leaving 10 bases between them. The length of the CDR3 is 13 residues. The CDR3 DNA reads TGCAGTGCTATCGGTGAGCGCTACAATGAGCAGTTCTTC. This sequence encodes CSAIGERYNEQFF.

The rearrangement uses TRBV20-1 and TRBJ2-1; 11 bases fit TRBD2. The CDR3 is 12 residues long. Germline CDR1 reads DFQATT; CDR2 reads SNEGSKA (reference sequence). The CDR3: CTTSGMYNEQFF. Written as DNA, the CDR3 is TGCACGACTAGCGGGATGTACAATGAGCAGTTCTTC.

With regard to this clonotype: This may arise from a read error, as a much more abundant clone is one base away. The genes are TRBV5-1 and TRBJ2-5; the D gene is possibly TRBD2 (6 bases). The germline V gene encodes CDR1 SGHRS and CDR2 YFSETQ. V shed 4 bases and J shed 4 bases, with 14 bases lying between them. This CDR3 is built from 14 residues. The CDR3 DNA follows: TGCGCCAGCAGCGTGGAGGGATCCGGAGAGACCCAGTACTTC. Its protein product is CASSVEGSGETQYF. The entire variable domain, with the rest obtained from reference TRBV5-1 and TRBJ2-5, is as follows: KAGVTQTPRYLIKTRGQQVTLSCSPISGHRSVSWYQQTPGQGLQFLFEYFSETQRNKGNFPGRFSGRQFSNSRSEMNVSTLELGDSALYLCASSVEGSGETQYFGPGTRLLVL.